This TCR beta chain emerged from a study of identifying expanded T cells in peripheral blood. Profiled with immunoSEQ multiplex PCR; TCRdb holds only in-frame clones, not every one. The sample holds under 85,000 clones, 65% to 85% seen once. Whole-study findings and limits: Two-week clone count variance significantly increased as total template count grew. Over about two and four weeks, about 15 and 19 clones changed, versus roughly 1.2 between replicates.

A note on this clone: Its matching antigen is unknown.

No infections or other immune events were documented during collection. The receptor comes from a person between 18 and 75 years old in good health. Sequences were obtained from blood.

The DNA for the CDR3 is TGTGCCAGCAGCCCCCGAGAGGAAGCTTTCTTT. Translated, it gives CASSPREEAFF. The chain is built from TRBV7-8 and TRBJ1-1; no definite D call. Trimming pared 5 bases from V and 8 bases from J, leaving 9 bases between. CDR1 is SGHVS and CDR2 is FQNEAQ in the germline V gene. The CDR3 length is 11 residues.